Listed below are T cell receptor beta chains from one sample, sequenced in a study of blood T cell repertoires in COVID-19. The table came from immunoSEQ multiplex PCR; TCRdb's copy has only in-frame clones and leaves some out. The data contain under 300,000 clones, about nine tenths of them singletons. The material sequenced was peripheral blood. The receptors here all came from a man between 25 and 39 years old with COVID-19, enrolled during active disease. The CDR3 runs from the conserved cysteine through the conserved F or W. The D gene is left open where the match is weak. Part of the rows lack a size; the others show once, few, many or a class for expanded clones.

>-|TRBJ2-5|TRBD1|TRBV10-3
CATQGDGETQYF
TGTGCCACCCAGGGGGATGGAGAGACCCAGTACTTC
>-|TRBJ2-5|TRBD2|TRBV2
CASSGTSGRQETQYF
TGTGCCAGCAGTGGGACTAGCGGGCGCCAAGAGACCCAGTACTTC
>-|TRBJ2-1|TRBD2|TRBV30
CAWSVGSGLAGGNEQFF
TGTGCCTGGAGTGTAGGGTCCGGACTAGCGGGAGGCAATGAGCAGTTCTTC
>-|TRBJ2-5|TRBD1|TRBV10-3
CAISLQGAGETQYF
TGTGCCATCAGCCTACAGGGGGCTGGAGAGACCCAGTACTTC
>once|TRBJ1-2|-|TRBV19
CASSITGSYGYTF
TGTGCCAGTAGTATCACAGGGTCGTATGGCTACACCTTC
>-|TRBJ2-1|TRBD2|TRBV27
CASSLSWAGGPFNEQFF
TGTGCCAGCAGTTTATCGTGGGCGGGGGGGCCTTTTAATGAGCAGTTCTTC
>-|TRBJ2-3|-|TRBV4-1
CASRPRGDKTDTQYF
TGCGCCAGCAGGCCTCGGGGGGACAAGACAGATACGCAGTATTTT
>-|TRBJ2-3|-|TRBV2
CASRLGPSRGAPWGTDTQYF
TGTGCCAGCAGACTAGGTCCTAGTCGCGGGGCTCCTTGGGGCACAGATACGCAGTATTTT
>-|TRBJ1-3|-|TRBV5-1
CASSGPGSGNTIYF
TGCGCCAGCAGCGGACCGGGGTCTGGAAACACCATATATTTT
>-|TRBJ2-1|-|TRBV19
CASLPGPQGGEQFF
TGTGCCAGCCTGCCGGGTCCCCAAGGGGGTGAGCAGTTCTTC
>-|TRBJ1-1|-|TRBV29-1
CSVDRVANTEAFF
TGCAGCGTTGATCGGGTCGCGAACACTGAAGCTTTCTTT
>-|TRBJ2-7|TRBD2|TRBV14
CASSHDAGGEYF
TGTGCCAGCAGCCACGACGCGGGGGGAGAGTACTTC
>-|TRBJ1-5|-|TRBV2
CASSETTSGNQPQHF
TGTGCCAGCAGTGAAACGACTTCGGGCAATCAGCCCCAGCATTTT
>-|TRBJ2-3|TRBD2|TRBV27
CASSLYASGGSSTDTQYF
TGTGCCAGCAGTTTATATGCTAGCGGGGGCTCTAGCACAGATACGCAGTATTTT
>-|TRBJ2-7|TRBD1|TRBV10-3
CAISAGQLYEQYF
TGTGCCATCAGTGCGGGACAGCTCTACGAGCAGTACTTC
>-|TRBJ1-5|-|TRBV6-2/TRBV6-3
CASSDRLVQPQHF
TGTGCCAGCAGTGACAGGTTAGTGCAGCCCCAGCATTTT
>-|TRBJ1-2|-|TRBV30
CAWSPRTGYTF
TGTGCCTGGAGTCCTCGGACAGGCTACACCTTC
>-|TRBJ1-1|-|TRBV19
CASSIGGADTEAFF
TGTGCCAGTAGTATCGGGGGGGCGGACACTGAAGCTTTCTTT
>-|TRBJ2-7|TRBD2|TRBV4-1
CASSQGTSGGLHYEQYF
TGCGCCAGCAGCCAAGGGACTAGCGGGGGCCTACACTACGAGCAGTACTTC
>few|TRBJ2-7|TRBD2|TRBV18
CASSPPGAGARYEQYF
TGTGCCAGCTCACCCCCGGGAGCGGGGGCTCGCTACGAGCAGTACTTC
>-|TRBJ2-5|TRBD1|TRBV5-4
CASSPPTGRETQYF
TGTGCCAGCAGCCCTCCGACAGGGCGGGAGACCCAGTACTTC
>-|TRBJ1-6|-|TRBV2
CASSPAPRGSPLHF
TGTGCCAGCAGTCCGGCCCCAAGAGGTTCACCCCTCCACTTT
>-|TRBJ1-5|TRBD1|TRBV5-6
CASSFSGGNQPQHF
TGTGCCAGCAGCTTCTCAGGGGGTAATCAGCCCCAGCATTTT
>-|TRBJ2-2|TRBD2|TRBV5-1
CASFQIRGGRTGELFF
TGCGCCAGCTTCCAAATCCGGGGGGGCAGAACCGGGGAGCTGTTTTTT
>-|TRBJ1-6|TRBD1|TRBV2
CASSGTGAGVSPLHF
TGTGCCAGCAGTGGTACAGGGGCCGGGGTCTCACCCCTCCACTTT
>-|TRBJ1-1|-|TRBV15
CATSRGSWGGLRDTEAFF
TGTGCCACCAGCAGAGGGTCGTGGGGGGGGCTACGGGACACTGAAGCTTTCTTT
>once|TRBJ1-2|TRBD1|TRBV6-5
CASSYCTGGIGYTF
TGTGCCAGCAGTTACTGTACAGGGGGCATAGGCTACACCTTC
>once|TRBJ1-1|-|TRBV18
CASSPGYRDTEAFF
TGTGCCAGCTCACCGGGGTACAGGGACACTGAAGCTTTCTTT
>-|TRBJ1-5|TRBD1|TRBV2
CASSQGQGGNQPQHF
TGTGCCAGCAGTCAAGGACAGGGGGGCAATCAGCCCCAGCATTTT
>once|TRBJ1-2|-|TRBV5-4
CASSFAAQVSCGYTF
TGTGCCAGCAGCTTCGCTGCACAGGTGTCCTGTGGCTACACCTTC
>-|TRBJ1-2|-|TRBV5-1
CASSRGGEGYGYTF
TGCGCCAGCTCGAGAGGAGGGGAGGGCTATGGCTACACCTTC
>once|TRBJ2-7|TRBD1|TRBV4-1
CASSQDGTGNYEQYF
TGCGCCAGCAGCCAAGATGGGACAGGTAACTACGAGCAGTACTTC
>-|TRBJ2-1|TRBD2|TRBV2
CASSRGLAGGNEQFF
TGTGCCAGCAGTCGGGGACTAGCGGGGGGTAATGAGCAGTTCTTC
>-|TRBJ2-1|-|TRBV5-4
CASSLELAAANEQFF
TGTGCCAGCAGCTTGGAGCTTGCGGCGGCGAATGAGCAGTTCTTC
>few|TRBJ1-4|-|TRBV2
CASSVGGGGEKLFF
TGTGCCAGCAGTGTTGGGGGCGGGGGTGAAAAACTGTTTTTT
>-|TRBJ2-2|TRBD2|TRBV10-2
CASMGGGPFTGELFF
TGCGCCAGCATGGGGGGGGGTCCCTTCACCGGGGAGCTGTTTTTT
>-|TRBJ1-1|-|TRBV5-4
CASSGGIADTEAFF
TGTGCCAGCAGCGGAGGGATTGCGGACACTGAAGCTTTCTTT
>-|TRBJ1-6|TRBD1|TRBV4-1
CASSQVTGVYNSPLHF
TGCGCCAGCAGCCAAGTAACAGGGGTCTATAATTCACCCCTCCACTTT
>-|TRBJ1-4|TRBD1|TRBV5-6
CASSLGTGFATNEKLFF
TGTGCCAGCAGCTTGGGGACAGGTTTTGCAACTAATGAAAAACTGTTTTTT
>-|TRBJ2-3|TRBD1|TRBV29-1
CSVLSGTASSDTQYF
TGCAGCGTTCTCTCCGGGACAGCGAGCTCAGATACGCAGTATTTT
>-|TRBJ1-3|-|TRBV25-1
CASSESRTSGNTIYF
TGTGCCAGCAGTGAGTCCAGAACCTCTGGAAACACCATATATTTT
>-|TRBJ2-7|-|TRBV6-5
CASSYDAARAIQYF
TGTGCCAGCAGCTATGACGCGGCCAGGGCGATACAGTACTTC
>once|TRBJ1-6|TRBD1|TRBV2
CASSGQGAPNSPLHF
TGTGCCAGCAGTGGGCAGGGGGCGCCTAATTCACCCCTCCACTTT
>once|TRBJ2-3|TRBD2|TRBV6-1
CASSDGLATDTQYF
TGTGCCAGCAGTGATGGACTAGCTACAGATACGCAGTATTTT
>-|TRBJ2-7|TRBD2|TRBV19
CASSITSGIYEQYF
TGTGCCAGTAGTATTACTAGCGGAATCTACGAGCAGTACTTC
>-|TRBJ2-5|-|TRBV9
CASSAPGSGRQETQYF
TGTGCCAGCAGCGCACCCGGTAGCGGAAGGCAAGAGACCCAGTACTTC
>-|TRBJ1-6|TRBD1|TRBV5-5
CASSSPTGVGSPLHF
TGTGCCAGCAGCTCCCCGACAGGGGTGGGCTCACCCCTCCACTTT
>-|TRBJ2-3|-|TRBV19
CASSKGTYGTDTQYF
TGTGCCAGTAGTAAGGGGACATATGGCACAGATACGCAGTATTTT
>-|TRBJ1-4|TRBD1|TRBV5-1
CASSLRTGEREKLFF
TGCGCCAGCAGCTTGCGGACAGGGGAGCGTGAAAAACTGTTTTTT
>once|TRBJ2-1|TRBD2|TRBV11-2
CASSPLRLAGTLDNEQFF
TGTGCCAGCAGTCCGCTTAGACTAGCGGGGACCCTTGACAATGAGCAGTTCTTC